This T cell receptor (beta chain) stems from a study of post-analysis software for immune sequencing data. Study summary: Included among the disease courses, which were recorded for the cohort, were relapsing-remitting, secondary progressive and progressive-relapsing multiple sclerosis. Study-wide results and limits: Patients used five TRBV segments, including TRBV5-6, TRBV5-1 and TRBV20-1, more often than controls. Those samples that were prepared in the same batch co-clustered strongly by F measure. Controls significantly exceeded multiple sclerosis patients in normalized Chao1 diversity.

Built from TCR beta cDNA, the libraries had unique molecular identifiers in them. A population of about 0.95 to 10 million T cells gave rise to roughly 0.5 million cDNA molecules. Via MiXCR, TCRdb re-called the PCR reads, giving one row per CDR3 protein. The data contain hundreds of thousands of distinct CDR3 sequences, approximately 53% of them singletons. Note on this clonotype: Antigen unknown. One end of the junction varies from germline; a read error may be responsible.

The CDR3 is made up of 12 amino acids. Germline V gene lookup returns CDR1 MNHEY and CDR2 SMNVEV (reference sequence). This TCR derives from a girl aged 10 to 17 with multiple sclerosis. Sequences were obtained from blood. The rearrangement joins TRBV27 to TRBJ2-1, with D perhaps given as TRBD1 or TRBD2 (5 bases each). CDR3 region: CVSNRPGAGQFF. CDR3 DNA: TGTGTCAGCAACAGACCCGGGGCAGGGCAGTTCTTC.